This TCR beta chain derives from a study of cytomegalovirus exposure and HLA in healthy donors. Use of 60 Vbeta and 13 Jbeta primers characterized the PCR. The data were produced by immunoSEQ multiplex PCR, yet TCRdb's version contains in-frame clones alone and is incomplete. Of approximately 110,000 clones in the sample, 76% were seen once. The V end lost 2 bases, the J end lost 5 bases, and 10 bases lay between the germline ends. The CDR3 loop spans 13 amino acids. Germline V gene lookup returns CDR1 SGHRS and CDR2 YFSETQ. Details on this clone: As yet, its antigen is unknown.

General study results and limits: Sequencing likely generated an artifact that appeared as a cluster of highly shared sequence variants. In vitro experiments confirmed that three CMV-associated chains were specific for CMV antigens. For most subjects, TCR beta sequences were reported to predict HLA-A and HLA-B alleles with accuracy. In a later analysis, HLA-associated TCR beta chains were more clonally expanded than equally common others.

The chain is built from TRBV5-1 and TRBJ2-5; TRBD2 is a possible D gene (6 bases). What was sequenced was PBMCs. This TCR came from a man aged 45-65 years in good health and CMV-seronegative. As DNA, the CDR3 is TGCGCCAGCAGCTTCGCGGAGGGGGAGACCCAGTACTTC. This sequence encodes CASSFAEGETQYF. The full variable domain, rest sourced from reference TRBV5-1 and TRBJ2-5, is KAGVTQTPRYLIKTRGQQVTLSCSPISGHRSVSWYQQTPGQGLQFLFEYFSETQRNKGNFPGRFSGRQFSNSRSEMNVSTLELGDSALYLCASSFAEGETQYFGPGTRLLVL.